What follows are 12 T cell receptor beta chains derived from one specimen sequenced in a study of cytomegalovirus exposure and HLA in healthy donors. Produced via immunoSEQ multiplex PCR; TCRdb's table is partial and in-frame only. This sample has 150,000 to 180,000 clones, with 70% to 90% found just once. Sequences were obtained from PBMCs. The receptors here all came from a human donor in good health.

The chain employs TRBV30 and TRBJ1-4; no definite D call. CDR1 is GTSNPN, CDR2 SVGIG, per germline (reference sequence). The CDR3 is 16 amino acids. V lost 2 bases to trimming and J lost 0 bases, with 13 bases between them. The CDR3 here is CAWSHDTLSTNEKLFF. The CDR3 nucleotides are TGTGCCTGGAGTCACGACACTCTCTCAACTAATGAAAAACTGTTTTTT.

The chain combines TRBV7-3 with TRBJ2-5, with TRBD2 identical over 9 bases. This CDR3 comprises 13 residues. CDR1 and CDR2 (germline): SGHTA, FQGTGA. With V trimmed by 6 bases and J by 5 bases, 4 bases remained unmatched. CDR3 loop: CASSTGLAETQYF. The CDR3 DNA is TGTGCCAGCAGTACCGGACTAGCGGAGACCCAGTACTTC.

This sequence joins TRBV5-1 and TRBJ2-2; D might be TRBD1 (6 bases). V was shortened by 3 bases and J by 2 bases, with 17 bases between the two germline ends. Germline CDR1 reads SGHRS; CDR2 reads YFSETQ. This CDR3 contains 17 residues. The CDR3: CASSSKTTGFNTGELFF. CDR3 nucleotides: TGCGCCAGCAGCTCAAAAACGACAGGCTTTAACACCGGGGAGCTGTTTTTT.

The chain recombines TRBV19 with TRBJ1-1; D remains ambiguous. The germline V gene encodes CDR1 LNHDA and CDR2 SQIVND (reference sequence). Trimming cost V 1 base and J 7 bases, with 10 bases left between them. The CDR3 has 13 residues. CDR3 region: CASSIGAGLEAFF. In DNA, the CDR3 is TGTGCCAGTAGTATAGGGGCAGGCCTTGAAGCTTTCTTT. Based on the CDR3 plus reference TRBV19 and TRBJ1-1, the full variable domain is DGGITQSPKYLFRKEGQNVTLSCEQNLNHDAMYWYRQDPGQGLRLIYYSQIVNDFQKGDIAEGYSVSREKKESFPLTVTSAQKNPTAFYLCASSIGAGLEAFFGQGTRLTVV.

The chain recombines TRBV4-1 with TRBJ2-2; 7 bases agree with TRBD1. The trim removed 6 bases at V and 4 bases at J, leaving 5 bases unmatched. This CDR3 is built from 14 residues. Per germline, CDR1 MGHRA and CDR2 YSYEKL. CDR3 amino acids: CASRQGRSTGELFF. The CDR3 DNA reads TGCGCCAGCAGACAGGGGCGCAGCACCGGGGAGCTGTTTTTT.

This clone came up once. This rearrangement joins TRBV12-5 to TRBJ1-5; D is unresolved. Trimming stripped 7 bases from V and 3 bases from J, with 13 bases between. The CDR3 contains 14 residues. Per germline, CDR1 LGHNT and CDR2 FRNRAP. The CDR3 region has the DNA TGTGCTAGTGTCTCCACGGACTCCAATCAGCCCCAGCATTTT. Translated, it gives CASVSTDSNQPQHF.

Here the CDR3 reads CASSRTASYEQYF. In DNA, the CDR3 is TGTGCCAGCAGCCGTACAGCATCCTACGAGCAGTACTTC. The V gene is TRBV11-2, the J gene TRBJ2-7, with D uncertain. The V end was cut by 5 bases, the J end by 1 base, with 9 bases between. This CDR3 spans 13 amino acids. The germline V gene has CDR1 SGHAT and CDR2 FQNNGV.

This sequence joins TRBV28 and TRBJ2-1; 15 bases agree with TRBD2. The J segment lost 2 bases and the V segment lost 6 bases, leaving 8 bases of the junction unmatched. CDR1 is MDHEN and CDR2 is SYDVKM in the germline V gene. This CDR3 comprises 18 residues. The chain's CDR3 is CASRQTRTSGRAYNEQFF. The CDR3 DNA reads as TGTGCCAGCAGACAAACACGGACTAGCGGGAGGGCCTACAATGAGCAGTTCTTC.

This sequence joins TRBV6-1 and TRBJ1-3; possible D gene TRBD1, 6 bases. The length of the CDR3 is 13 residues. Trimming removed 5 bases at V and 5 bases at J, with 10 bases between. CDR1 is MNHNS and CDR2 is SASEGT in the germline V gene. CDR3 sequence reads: CASSTGLRNTIYF. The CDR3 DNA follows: TGTGCCAGCAGTACAGGGCTGAGAAACACCATATATTTT.

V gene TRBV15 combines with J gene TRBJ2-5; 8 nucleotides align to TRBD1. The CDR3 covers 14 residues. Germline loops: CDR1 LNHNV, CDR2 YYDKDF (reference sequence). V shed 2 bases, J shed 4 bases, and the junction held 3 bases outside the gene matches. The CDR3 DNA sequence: TGTGCCACCAGCAGATCAGGGGGCGTAGAGACCCAGTACTTC. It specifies CATSRSGGVETQYF. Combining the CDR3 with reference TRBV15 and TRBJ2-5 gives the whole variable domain DAMVIQNPRYQVTQFGKPVTLSCSQTLNHNVMYWYQQKSSQAPKLLFHYYDKDFNNEADTPDNFQSRRPNTSFCFLDIRSPGLGDTAMYLCATSRSGGVETQYFGPGTRLLVL.

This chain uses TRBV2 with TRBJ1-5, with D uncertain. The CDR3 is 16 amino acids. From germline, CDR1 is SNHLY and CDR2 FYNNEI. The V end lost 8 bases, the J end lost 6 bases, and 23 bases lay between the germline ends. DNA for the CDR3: TGTGCCAGCGGAGCAATGGGATATTTCGGAGGTCAGCCCCAGCATTTT. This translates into CASGAMGYFGGQPQHF.

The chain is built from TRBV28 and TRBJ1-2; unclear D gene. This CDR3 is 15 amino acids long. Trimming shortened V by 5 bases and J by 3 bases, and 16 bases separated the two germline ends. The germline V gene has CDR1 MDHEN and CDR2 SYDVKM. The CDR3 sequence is CASSRDGGYDYGYTF. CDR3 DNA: TGTGCCAGCAGTCGAGATGGAGGGTACGACTATGGCTACACCTTC.